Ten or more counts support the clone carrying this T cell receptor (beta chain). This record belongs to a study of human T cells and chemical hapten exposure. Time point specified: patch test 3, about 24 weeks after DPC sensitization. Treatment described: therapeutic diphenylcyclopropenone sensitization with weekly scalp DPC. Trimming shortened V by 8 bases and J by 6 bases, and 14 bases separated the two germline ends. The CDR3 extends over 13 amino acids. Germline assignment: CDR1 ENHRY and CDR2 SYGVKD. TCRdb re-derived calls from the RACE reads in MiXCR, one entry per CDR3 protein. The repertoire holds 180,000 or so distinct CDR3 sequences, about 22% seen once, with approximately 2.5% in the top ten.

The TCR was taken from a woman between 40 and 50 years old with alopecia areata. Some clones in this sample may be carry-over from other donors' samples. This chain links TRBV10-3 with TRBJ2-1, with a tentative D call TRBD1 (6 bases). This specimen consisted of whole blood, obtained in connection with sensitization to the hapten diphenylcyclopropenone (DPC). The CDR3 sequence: CAIRDKSINEQFF. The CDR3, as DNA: TGTGCCATCCGGGACAAATCGATCAATGAGCAGTTCTTC.